The 26 T cell receptor beta chains below come from one sample, sequenced in a study of graft-versus-host responses after intestinal transplantation. Method: immunoSEQ multiplex PCR; TCRdb's copy keeps in-frame clones and lacks some. Altogether just over 15,000 clones are present, approximately 33% being singletons, with the ten largest covering roughly 3.7%. Specimen: alloreactive CD4+ T cells from a mixed lymphocyte reaction culture, collected before intestinal transplant. Sample subset: CFSE-low proliferating T cells sorted from roughly six-day pre-transplant mixed lymphocyte reaction (GvH or HvG direction). The receptor set was obtained from a human patient who received an intestinal transplant.

The chain joins TRBV6-5 to TRBJ1-1; D ambiguous. CDR3 length equals 11 residues. The V gene lost 10 bases and the J gene lost 7 bases, with 13 bases spanning the gap. The germline V gene has CDR1 MNHEY and CDR2 SVGAGI. CDR3 nucleotides: TGTGCCACCGGGCGGCTAGGTGAAGCTTTCTTT. This codes for CATGRLGEAFF.

V and J are TRBV5-4 and TRBJ2-7; TRBD1 agrees at 7 bases. V dropped 4 bases and J dropped 4; count of bases not matched to a gene: 11. The CDR3 contains 15 residues. CDR1 is SGHNT and CDR2 is YYREEE in the germline V gene (reference sequence). CDR3: CASSPLEGASYEQYF. CDR3 nucleotides: TGTGCCAGCAGCCCCCTCGAGGGGGCGAGTTACGAGCAGTACTTC. The full variable domain, completed using reference TRBV5-4 and TRBJ2-7, is ETGVTQSPTHLIKTRGQQVTLRCSSQSGHNTVSWYQQALGQGPQFIFQYYREEENGRGNFPPRFSGLQFPNYSSELNVNALELDDSALYLCASSPLEGASYEQYFGPGTRLTVT.

The CDR3 loop is CSVLRGEYNEQFF. CDR3 nucleotide sequence: TGCAGCGTTTTACGGGGGGAATACAATGAGCAGTTCTTC. The chain uses TRBV29-1 and TRBJ2-1, with 7 bases fitting TRBD2. The germline V gene has CDR1 SQVTM and CDR2 ANQGSEA. The CDR3 is made up of 13 amino acids. Germline trimming cut 5 bases from V and 4 bases from J; bases unmatched to any gene: 5.

V gene TRBV9 combines with J gene TRBJ2-3; D is unresolved. Trimming took 0 bases from V and 1 from J, leaving 3 bases between them. Germline loops: CDR1 SGDLS, CDR2 YYNGEE. The CDR3 sequence is 13 residues long. CDR3 coding DNA: TGTGCCAGCAGCGTAGAGGGCACAGATACGCAGTATTTT. Translated: CASSVEGTDTQYF.

The chain carries TRBV5-1 and TRBJ1-4; a weak D match, TRBD1 (6 bases). In germline, CDR1 is SGHRS, CDR2 YFSETQ. The CDR3 is made up of 14 amino acids. V lost 1 base and J lost 8, with 12 bases in between. The CDR3 is CASSLLQGHEKLFF. The CDR3 DNA follows: TGCGCCAGCAGCTTGCTGCAGGGGCACGAAAAACTGTTTTTT.

Of note for this clone: An end of the junction does not agree with germline; a read error may underlie this. The V and J genes are TRBV4-1 and TRBJ2-3, with no clear D. CDR3 length: 14 amino acids. Germline loops: CDR1 MGHRA, CDR2 YSYEKL. CDR3 bases: TGTGCCAGCATAGAACGGGCCGGCACAGATACGCAGTATTTT. This translates into CASIERAGTDTQYF.

This clone was seen a few times. The rearrangement links TRBV7-2 to TRBJ2-7; TRBD1 matches 9 bases. The CDR3 consists of 14 residues. The V gene end was trimmed by 4 bases and the J gene end by 2 bases; junction bases not matched to a gene: 3. Germline lookup yields CDR1 SGHTA and CDR2 FQGNSA. The CDR3 here is CASSSRTGAYEQYF. The CDR3 coding sequence is TGTGCCAGCAGCTCTCGGACAGGGGCCTACGAGCAGTACTTC.

This clone was seen a few times. This chain uses TRBV11-2 with TRBJ2-5; the match to TRBD2 covers 12 bases. Per germline, CDR1 SGHAT and CDR2 FQNNGV. The CDR3 has 16 amino acids. J gave up 5 bases and V 8 bases, and 12 bases lay outside the gene matches. Here the CDR3 DNA reads TGTGCCAGCGAGAGACTAGCGGGAGTCGGTAGGGAGACCCAGTACTTC. It translates to CASERLAGVGRETQYF.

The CDR3 sequence is CASSIGRGRDQPQHF. DNA of the CDR3: TGTGCCAGTAGTATAGGGCGGGGTAGGGATCAGCCCCAGCATTTT. V usage is TRBV19 and J usage is TRBJ1-5; the D is unclear. Trimming stripped 1 base from V and 5 bases from J, with 12 bases between. In germline, CDR1 is LNHDA, CDR2 SQIVND (reference sequence). The CDR3 is 15 residues long.

This clone was found a few times. This chain joins TRBV5-4 and TRBJ1-1, with D unclear. CDR1 SGHNT and CDR2 YYREEE come from the germline V gene (reference sequence). V was cut by 4 bases and J by 2 bases, with 12 bases left in between. This CDR3 region has 14 residues. CDR3 sequence: CASSIIQRNTEAFF. The CDR3 DNA follows: TGTGCCAGCAGCATCATACAGAGAAACACTGAAGCTTTCTTT.

The chain has TRBV7-6 and TRBJ2-6; TRBD1 might be the D (6 bases). Germline loops: CDR1 SGHVS, CDR2 FNYEAQ. Trimming removed 1 base at V and 1 base at J, with 11 bases between. The CDR3 length is 17 residues. CDR3 in DNA: TGTGCCAGCAGCTTAGGCACAGGGAGTTCTGGGGCCAACGTCCTGACTTTC. This sequence encodes CASSLGTGSSGANVLTF.

The J gene is TRBJ2-5, the V gene TRBV14, with 12 bases that match TRBD2. The J call may be wrong; the DNA end is better matched by TRBJ2-7. The CDR3 sequence is 16 residues long. Germline CDR1 and CDR2: SGHDN and FVKESK. The CDR3 DNA reads as TGTGCCAGCAGCCGCCCTGGACTAGCGGGGACTTACGAGCAGTACTTC. Residues: CASSRPGLAGTYEQYF.

The chain has TRBV4-3 and TRBJ1-4, with D possibly being TRBD1 (5 bases). The CDR3 sequence is 15 residues long. Germline lookup yields CDR1 LGHNA and CDR2 YSLEER. Deletions cut 4 bases from V and 8 bases from J, with 17 bases between. The CDR3 is CASSPSRGWTEKLFF. CDR3 nucleotide sequence: TGCGCCAGCAGCCCCTCGCGGGGCTGGACCGAAAAACTGTTTTTT.

V is TRBV5-1 and J is TRBJ2-7; no clear D. The germline V gene encodes CDR1 SGHRS and CDR2 YFSETQ. The CDR3 totals 15 residues. The V end lost 0 bases, the J end lost 0 bases, and 10 bases lay between the germline ends. In nucleotides, the CDR3 is TGCGCCAGCAGCTTGGCCGCCGCTAGCTCCTACGAGCAGTACTTC. It specifies CASSLAAASSYEQYF. Using reference TRBV5-1 and TRBJ2-7 for the parts outside the CDR3, the full variable domain is KAGVTQTPRYLIKTRGQQVTLSCSPISGHRSVSWYQQTPGQGLQFLFEYFSETQRNKGNFPGRFSGRQFSNSRSEMNVSTLELGDSALYLCASSLAAASSYEQYFGPGTRLTVT.

V usage is TRBV6-5 and J usage is TRBJ2-7; D might be TRBD2 (5 bases). This CDR3 region has 14 residues. Germline V gives CDR1 MNHEY, CDR2 SVGAGI. V dropped 0 bases and J dropped 2 bases, with 8 bases sitting between them. DNA for the CDR3: TGTGCCAGCAGTTACTCTCAACTAGCCTACGAGCAGTACTTC. It translates to CASSYSQLAYEQYF.

The chain has TRBV9 and TRBJ2-7; 10 nucleotides line up with TRBD1. The V segment lost 4 bases and the J segment 6 bases; nucleotides outside the gene matches: 4. CDR1 is SGDLS and CDR2 is YYNGEE in the germline V gene. The length of the CDR3 is 13 residues. The CDR3 protein is CASSTRTGGEQYF. CDR3 sequence (DNA): TGTGCCAGCAGCACCCGGACAGGGGGCGAGCAGTACTTC.

This chain joins TRBV6-5 and TRBJ2-7, with D possibly matching TRBD2 (5 bases). With 7 bases removed from V and 7 bases from J, the gap between germline ends came to 14 bases. CDR1 and CDR2 from the germline V gene are MNHEY and SVGAGI. The CDR3 runs to 12 residues. The CDR3 DNA follows: TGTGCCAGCATTTCGGGGATAGGGGAGCAGTACTTC. This gives the protein CASISGIGEQYF.

The rearrangement links TRBV9 to TRBJ2-7; TRBD2 aligns across 7 bases. Germline V gene lookup returns CDR1 SGDLS and CDR2 YYNGEE. J was trimmed by 2 bases and V by 4 bases; bases with no gene match: 9. The CDR3 has 15 residues. This chain's CDR3 is CASSRGERGAYEQYF. CDR3 sequence (DNA): TGTGCCAGCAGCCGGGGTGAGCGGGGAGCCTACGAGCAGTACTTC.

The chain recombines TRBV27 with TRBJ2-5; 10 positions agree with TRBD1. Germline CDR1 reads MNHEY; CDR2 reads SMNVEV (reference sequence). V dropped 6 bases and J dropped 5; count of bases not matched to a gene: 3. This CDR3 spans 13 amino acids. The CDR3 reads CASRGQGRETQYF. Written as DNA, the CDR3 is TGTGCCAGCAGGGGACAGGGGAGGGAGACCCAGTACTTC.

This clone has only a few counts. The chain carries TRBV18 and TRBJ2-1; D gene ambiguous. CDR1 and CDR2 from the germline V gene are KGHSH and LQKENI. The V end lost 6 bases, the J end lost 8 bases, and 8 bases lay between the germline ends. The CDR3 contains 11 residues. As DNA, the CDR3 is TGTGCCAGCTCTAAGGACGATGAGCAGTTCTTC. Its translation is CASSKDDEQFF.

This chain links TRBV11-2 with TRBJ2-7; D is tentatively TRBD1 or TRBD2 (5 bases each). The CDR3 runs 16 residues. Germline V gene sequence: CDR1 SGHAT, CDR2 FQNNGV. V lost 3 bases, J lost 3 bases, and 18 bases lay in between. As DNA, the CDR3 is TGTGCCAGCAGCTTTAGAGTGTGGGACCAGATCTACGAGCAGTACTTC. It codes for CASSFRVWDQIYEQYF.

Details on this clone: A junction end diverges from the germline sequence, so it may reflect a read error. The chain employs TRBV6-8 and TRBJ2-6; D remains unclear. Per germline, CDR1 MNHGY and CDR2 SAAAGT. The CDR3 sequence is 15 residues long. The CDR3 DNA reads TGTGCCATCAGTTACGTGCGCTCTGGGGCCAACGTCCTGACTTTC. Its translation: CAISYVRSGANVLTF.

The chain carries TRBV5-1 and TRBJ2-3; tentative D call: TRBD2 (5 bases). The CDR3 is 16 amino acids. The germline V gene encodes CDR1 SGHRS and CDR2 YFSETQ. The ends were cut back, 4 bases at V and 2 bases at J, with 17 bases in the middle. The CDR3 region has the DNA TGCGCCAGCAGCCCCATCAGCGGCAGAATCACAGATACGCAGTATTTT. Protein: CASSPISGRITDTQYF.

The chain links TRBV6-1 to TRBJ2-5; 7 bases are shared with TRBD2. CDR1 and CDR2 (germline): MNHNS, SASEGT. There are 17 residues in the CDR3. V shed 4 bases, J shed 2 bases, and the junction held 13 bases outside the gene matches. CDR3 amino acids: CASSVGAQRDGQETQYF. The CDR3 DNA sequence: TGTGCCAGCAGTGTTGGCGCTCAGCGGGACGGGCAAGAGACCCAGTACTTC.

This clone is labeled medium-sized. The chain couples TRBV6-1 to TRBJ2-1; 12 bases align to TRBD1. After removal of 8 bases from V and 7 bases from J, the junction contained 9 bases not matched to a gene. This CDR3 is built from 15 residues. Germline V gene data show CDR1 as MNHNS and CDR2 as SASEGT. The CDR3 DNA sequence: TGTGCCAGCTATGGGACAGGGGGCCTCCCGAATGAGCAGTTCTTC. Translated, it gives CASYGTGGLPNEQFF.

This chain connects TRBV2 to TRBJ2-3; D might be TRBD1 (6 bases). V shed 6 bases and J shed 1 base, with 8 bases lying between them. The CDR3 spans 13 residues. Germline V gene data show CDR1 as SNHLY and CDR2 as FYNNEI. In nucleotides, the CDR3 is TGTGCCAGCAGGCCAGGGGGCACAGATACGCAGTATTTT. Translated: CASRPGGTDTQYF.